These T cell receptor beta chains were read from a single sample in a study of CD8 T cells in ankylosing spondylitis. Each CDR3 protein gets one entry after TCRdb re-called the 5' RACE reads with MiXCR. The repertoire consists of approximately 290,000 distinct CDR3 sequences, with around 20% occurring once and the leading ten covering under 4%. Specimen: blood, either unsorted or a sorted T cell fraction (not recorded which). These receptor sequences come from a female donor with ankylosing spondylitis or in good health (not recorded which). Each CDR3 is given with its conserved first and last residue. The D gene is left open where the match is weak. For some rows the clone size is stated as once, few or many, or as a class when expanded; others skip it.

size: -; D: TRBD1; V: TRBV10-3; J: TRBJ2-5; DNA: TGTGCCATTAAACGGGACAGGCGACAAGAGAGCCAGTACTTC; CDR3: CAIKRDRRQESQYF
size: few; D: TRBD2; V: TRBV6-5; J: TRBJ2-7; DNA: TGTGCCAGCAGTTATTTAACTAGCGGGAGGGCCTACGAGCAGTACTTC; CDR3: CASSYLTSGRAYEQYF
size: -; D: TRBD1; V: TRBV11-2; J: TRBJ1-2; DNA: TGTGCCAGCAGCTCGATACAGACAGGGAGGGCGAACTATGGCTACACCTTC; CDR3: CASSSIQTGRANYGYTF
size: few; D: -; V: TRBV20-1; J: TRBJ2-1; DNA: TGCAGTGCTAGGCTGCTAGGGGTCTCCTCCTACAATGAGCAGTTCTTC; CDR3: CSARLLGVSSYNEQFF
size: many; D: TRBD1; V: TRBV5-1; J: TRBJ2-1; DNA: TGCGCCAGCAGCTTCGGGACCCGGGACAGGGCTTTGGGCAATGAGCAGTTCTTC; CDR3: CASSFGTRDRALGNEQFF
size: -; D: -; V: TRBV4-2; J: TRBJ1-1; DNA: TGTGCCAGCAGCCAAGACAGGGCGAACACTGAAGCTTTCTTT; CDR3: CASSQDRANTEAFF
size: -; D: -; V: TRBV6-4; J: TRBJ2-1; DNA: TGTGCCAGCAGTGTTGGACATGGGAAAGTGGAGCAGTTCTTC; CDR3: CASSVGHGKVEQFF
size: -; D: TRBD2; V: TRBV20-1; J: TRBJ2-1; DNA: TGCAGTGCTGAGGCGGGACTAGCGGGAGCGGGTGAGCAGTTCTTC; CDR3: CSAEAGLAGAGEQFF
size: many; D: -; V: TRBV12-3/TRBV12-4; J: TRBJ2-3; DNA: TGTGCCAGCAGTAGGGGGGGTCTGACAGATACGCAGTATTTT; CDR3: CASSRGGLTDTQYF
size: -; D: -; V: TRBV4-3; J: TRBJ2-1; DNA: TGCGCCAGCAGCCACCCGGGACGCCGGATTGAGCAGTTCTTC; CDR3: CASSHPGRRIEQFF
size: -; D: -; V: TRBV12-3/TRBV12-4; J: TRBJ2-5; DNA: TGTGCCAGCAGTCCTAGCTGGATTGAGGAGACCCAGTACTTC; CDR3: CASSPSWIEETQYF
size: few; D: -; V: TRBV20-1; J: TRBJ2-7; DNA: TGCAGTGCTAGAGACCCAGCGGGTACCTCCTACGAGCAGTACTTC; CDR3: CSARDPAGTSYEQYF
size: few; D: TRBD2; V: TRBV4-3; J: TRBJ2-3; DNA: TGCGCCAGCAGCCAAGCTAGCGGGGCTGACACAGATACGCAGTATTTT; CDR3: CASSQASGADTDTQYF
size: -; D: -; V: TRBV4-2; J: TRBJ1-4; DNA: TGTGCCAGCAGCCGGGGTTCAACTAATGAAAAACTGTTTTTT; CDR3: CASSRGSTNEKLFF
size: -; D: TRBD2; V: TRBV7-9; J: TRBJ2-1; DNA: TGTGCCAGCAGATTAACTAGCGGGATGGGATCCTACAATGAGCAGTTCTTC; CDR3: CASRLTSGMGSYNEQFF
size: -; D: -; V: TRBV2; J: TRBJ1-6; DNA: TGTGCCAGCAGTGAGGAGACAGGCGTTTATAATTCACCCCTCCACTTT; CDR3: CASSEETGVYNSPLHF
size: -; D: -; V: TRBV10-3; J: TRBJ2-7; DNA: TGTGCCATCAGTGGTGACAGTCCCTACGAGCAGTACTTC; CDR3: CAISGDSPYEQYF
size: -; D: -; V: TRBV24-1; J: TRBJ2-3; DNA: TGTGCCACCAGTGATCCCGGTTGGGGGAGTAGCACAGATACGCAGTATTTT; CDR3: CATSDPGWGSSTDTQYF
size: few; D: -; V: TRBV15; J: TRBJ1-5; DNA: TGTGCCACCAGCGAACGCCCCGGGAGCACAGTCCATCAGCCCCAGCATTTT; CDR3: CATSERPGSTVHQPQHF
size: few; D: -; V: TRBV20-1; J: TRBJ2-7; DNA: TGCAGTGCCCGACTACTGACCGAGCAGTACTTC; CDR3: CSARLLTEQYF
size: -; D: -; V: TRBV3-1; J: TRBJ2-1; DNA: TGTGCCAGCAGCCAAGAAGGGGGAGGACTCCATTCCAATGAGCAGTTCTTC; CDR3: CASSQEGGGLHSNEQFF
size: -; D: TRBD2; V: TRBV27; J: TRBJ2-1; DNA: TGTGCCAGCAGTTTAGTAGCGGGAGTAGGACATGAGCAGTTCTTC; CDR3: CASSLVAGVGHEQFF
size: -; D: TRBD1; V: TRBV7-9; J: TRBJ2-7; DNA: TGTGCCAGCAGCCCCGACAGGGACCTCTCCTACGAGCAGTACTTC; CDR3: CASSPDRDLSYEQYF
size: -; D: -; V: TRBV7-9; J: TRBJ2-2; DNA: TGTGCCAGCAGCTCACAGGGTAACGGGGAGCTGTTTTTT; CDR3: CASSSQGNGELFF
size: few; D: -; V: TRBV20-1; J: TRBJ1-2; DNA: TGCAGTGCTAGGTCGGGCTTGGAGGGCTACACCTTC; CDR3: CSARSGLEGYTF
size: many; D: -; V: TRBV4-3; J: TRBJ1-3; DNA: TGCGCCAGCAGCCAAGATCGGGAGGAGGGACACTCTGGAAACACCATATATTTT; CDR3: CASSQDREEGHSGNTIYF
size: few; D: -; V: TRBV6-5; J: TRBJ2-3; DNA: TGTGCCAGCAGTTGGTTAGCGGCAAGCACAGATACGCAGTATTTT; CDR3: CASSWLAASTDTQYF
size: -; D: -; V: TRBV20-1; J: TRBJ1-1; DNA: TGCAGTGCTAGAAGGGCGAGCACTGAAGCTTTCTTT; CDR3: CSARRASTEAFF